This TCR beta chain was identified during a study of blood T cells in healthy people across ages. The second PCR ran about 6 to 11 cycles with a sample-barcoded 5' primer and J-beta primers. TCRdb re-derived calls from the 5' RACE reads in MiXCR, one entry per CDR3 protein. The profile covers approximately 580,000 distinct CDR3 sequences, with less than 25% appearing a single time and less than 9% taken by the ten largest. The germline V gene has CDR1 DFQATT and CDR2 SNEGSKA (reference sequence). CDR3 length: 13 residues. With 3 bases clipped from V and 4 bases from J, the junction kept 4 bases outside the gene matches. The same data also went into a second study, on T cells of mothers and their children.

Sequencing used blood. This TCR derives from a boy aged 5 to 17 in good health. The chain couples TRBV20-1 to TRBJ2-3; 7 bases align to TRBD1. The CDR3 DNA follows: TGCAGTGCTAGTAGAACAGGGGCAGATACGCAGTATTTT. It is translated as CSASRTGADTQYF.